A single sample gave rise to the 11 T cell receptor beta chains below, sequenced in a study of vaccination effects on CD4 cells after COVID-19. Culturing for 10 days preceded CD4+ T cell isolation. For these receptors, no antigen is known. Some clones are missing from TCRdb's copy, which holds only in-frame ones; the method was immunoSEQ multiplex PCR. The sample shows 50,000 to 70,000 clones, just over 70% of them seen only once. Sequenced here: CD4+ T cells from PBMCs cultured without peptide, sampled before COVID-19 vaccination. These receptors came from a human donor who had a prior SARS-CoV-2 infection.

A few counts support this clone. The chain carries TRBV6-2 or TRBV6-3 and TRBJ1-1, with D perhaps matching TRBD1 (6 bases). Germline V CDR1 and CDR2: MNHEY, SVGEGT. The V end was cut by 0 bases, the J end by 0 bases, with 11 bases between. This CDR3 has 16 amino acids. The CDR3 reads CASSYSTGDMNTEAFF. The CDR3 DNA sequence: TGTGCCAGCAGTTACTCGACAGGAGACATGAACACTGAAGCTTTCTTT.

The rearrangement joins TRBV11-3 to TRBJ2-1, with 7 positions matching TRBD1. Germline trimming cut 2 bases from V and 9 bases from J; bases unmatched to any gene: 4. This CDR3 has 13 residues. The germline CDR1 and CDR2 sequences are SGHNT and YENEEA. The CDR3 DNA reads TGTGCCAGCAGCTTAAGGGACAGAGTTGAGCAGTTCTTC. It encodes CASSLRDRVEQFF.

This clone was observed a single time. This chain connects TRBV30 to TRBJ1-2, with D uncertain. This CDR3 region has 14 residues. The V end lost 5 bases, the J end lost 8 bases, and 21 bases lay between the germline ends. Germline CDR1 is GTSNPN and CDR2 is SVGIG (reference sequence). CDR3 residues: CAWVPMGIYRGYTF. The DNA for the CDR3 is TGTGCCTGGGTGCCCATGGGAATATATAGAGGCTACACCTTC.

V and J are TRBV29-1 and TRBJ2-5, with D possibly matching TRBD1 (7 bases). The V gene lost 2 bases and the J gene lost 5 bases, with 15 bases spanning the gap. The V gene's germline CDR1 is SQVTM and CDR2 ANQGSEA. There are 14 residues in the CDR3. Here the CDR3 DNA reads TGCAGCGTTGAAAGACAGGGAGGTCAGGAGACCCAGTACTTC. This sequence encodes CSVERQGGQETQYF.

The CDR3 spells CAAGTGSGEQYF. The CDR3 bases are TGCGCCGCTGGGACTGGGTCCGGCGAGCAGTACTTC. The chain combines TRBV5-1 with TRBJ2-7, with D perhaps TRBD2 (6 bases). V lost 10 bases and J 6 bases, leaving 17 bases between the germline ends. The CDR3 sequence is 12 residues long. Germline V CDR1 and CDR2: SGHRS, YFSETQ.

The chain couples TRBV14 to TRBJ1-6, with no clear D. V was pared by 2 bases and J by 6 bases, with 14 bases between. CDR1 SGHDN and CDR2 FVKESK come from the germline V gene. The CDR3 is 16 amino acids. CDR3 sequence (DNA): TGTGCCAGCAGCCAAACTGCCACAGTGATTAATTCACCCCTCCACTTT. It encodes CASSQTATVINSPLHF.

The V and J genes are TRBV30 and TRBJ1-6; D gene uncertain. CDR3 length equals 16 residues. Germline V gene sequence: CDR1 GTSNPN, CDR2 SVGIG (reference sequence). Trimming removed 3 bases from V and 4 bases from J, with 16 bases in between. CDR3 sequence reads: CAWRVGRISYNSPLHF. The DNA for the CDR3 is TGTGCCTGGAGGGTCGGAAGAATCTCTTATAATTCACCCCTCCACTTT.

This clone was counted only a few times. The rearrangement joins TRBV5-4 to TRBJ2-3; the D is unclear. V was shortened by 3 bases and J by 6 bases, with 20 bases between the two germline ends. From germline, CDR1 is SGHNT and CDR2 YYREEE (reference sequence). The CDR3 loop spans 16 amino acids. The CDR3 bases are TGTGCCAGCAGCTCCCGAGCGCTCCCCCTCACTGATACGCAGTATTTT. Translating it yields CASSSRALPLTDTQYF. Together with reference TRBV5-4 and TRBJ2-3, the CDR3 gives the full variable domain: ETGVTQSPTHLIKTRGQQVTLRCSSQSGHNTVSWYQQALGQGPQFIFQYYREEENGRGNFPPRFSGLQFPNYSSELNVNALELDDSALYLCASSSRALPLTDTQYFGPGTRLTVL.

The chain is built from TRBV9 and TRBJ1-4; TRBD1 might be the D (5 bases). Trimming cost V 3 bases and J 10 bases, with 7 bases left between them. The germline gives CDR1 SGDLS, CDR2 YYNGEE. The CDR3 has 11 residues. CDR3 bases: TGTGCCAGCAGCGATGGGGGAAAACTGTTTTTT. It encodes CASSDGGKLFF.

The gene calls are TRBV2 and TRBJ2-3, with D possibly being TRBD2 (6 bases). The CDR3 runs to 13 residues. From germline, CDR1 is SNHLY and CDR2 FYNNEI. V was pared by 7 bases and J by 1 base, with 9 bases between. CDR3 in amino acids: CASTGARTDTQYF. The CDR3 coding sequence is TGTGCCAGCACGGGAGCCCGCACAGATACGCAGTATTTT.

The rearrangement joins TRBV30 to TRBJ1-4; TRBD1 is a possible D gene (5 bases). Deletions cut 8 bases from V and 7 bases from J, with 17 bases between. Germline assignment: CDR1 GTSNPN and CDR2 SVGIG (reference sequence). This CDR3 region has 13 residues. In DNA, the CDR3 is TGTGCCCACGAGCGTCCGGGACTTGAAAAACTGTTTTTT. It encodes CAHERPGLEKLFF.